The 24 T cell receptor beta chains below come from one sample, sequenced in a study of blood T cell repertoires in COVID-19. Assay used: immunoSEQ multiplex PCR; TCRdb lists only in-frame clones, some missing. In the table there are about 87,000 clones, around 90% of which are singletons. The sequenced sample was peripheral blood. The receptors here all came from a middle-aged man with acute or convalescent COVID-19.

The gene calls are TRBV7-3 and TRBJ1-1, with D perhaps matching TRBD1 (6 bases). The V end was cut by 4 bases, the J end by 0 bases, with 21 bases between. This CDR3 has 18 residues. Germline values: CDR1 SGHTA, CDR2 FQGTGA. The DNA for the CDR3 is TGTGCCAGCAGCTCCCAAGGCCTACAGGGATCCATGAACACTGAAGCTTTCTTT. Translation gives CASSSQGLQGSMNTEAFF. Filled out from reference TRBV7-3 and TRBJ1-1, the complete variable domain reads GAGVSQTPSNKVTEKGKYVELRCDPISGHTALYWYRQSLGQGPEFLIYFQGTGAADDSGLPNDRFFAVRPEGSVSTLKIQRTERGDSAVYLCASSSQGLQGSMNTEAFFGQGTRLTVV.

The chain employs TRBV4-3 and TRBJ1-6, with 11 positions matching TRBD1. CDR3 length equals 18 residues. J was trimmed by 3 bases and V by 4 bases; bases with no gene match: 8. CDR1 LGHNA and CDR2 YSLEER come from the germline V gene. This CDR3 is CASSPGQGDFSYNSPLHF. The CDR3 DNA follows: TGCGCCAGCAGCCCGGGACAGGGGGACTTTAGCTATAATTCACCCCTCCACTTT.

The CDR3: CSVVGTGLSGANVLTF. DNA for the CDR3: TGCAGCGTTGTTGGGACAGGTTTATCTGGGGCCAACGTCCTGACTTTC. The gene calls are TRBV29-1 and TRBJ2-6, with 8 bases matching TRBD1. The CDR3 totals 16 residues. CDR1 and CDR2 from the germline V gene are SQVTM and ANQGSEA. With V trimmed by 4 bases and J by 1 base, 6 bases remained unmatched.

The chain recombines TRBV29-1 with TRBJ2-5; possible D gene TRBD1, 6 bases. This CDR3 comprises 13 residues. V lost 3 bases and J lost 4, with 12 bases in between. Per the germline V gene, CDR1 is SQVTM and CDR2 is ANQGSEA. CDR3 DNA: TGCAGCGTTGATAGACAGGATGGAGAGACCCAGTACTTC. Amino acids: CSVDRQDGETQYF.

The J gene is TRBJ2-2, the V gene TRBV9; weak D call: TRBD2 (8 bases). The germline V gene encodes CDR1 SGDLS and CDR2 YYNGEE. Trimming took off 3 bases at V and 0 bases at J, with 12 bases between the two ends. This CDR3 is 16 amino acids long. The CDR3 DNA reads TGTGCCAGCAGCGCGGGAGGGACAGCGAACACCGGGGAGCTGTTTTTT. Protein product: CASSAGGTANTGELFF.

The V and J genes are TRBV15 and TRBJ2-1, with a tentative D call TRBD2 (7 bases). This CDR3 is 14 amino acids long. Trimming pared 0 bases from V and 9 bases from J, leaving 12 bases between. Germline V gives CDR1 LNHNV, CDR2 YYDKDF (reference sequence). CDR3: CATSRDRGGLEQFF. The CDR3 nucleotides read TGTGCCACCAGCAGAGATAGGGGGGGACTTGAGCAGTTCTTC.

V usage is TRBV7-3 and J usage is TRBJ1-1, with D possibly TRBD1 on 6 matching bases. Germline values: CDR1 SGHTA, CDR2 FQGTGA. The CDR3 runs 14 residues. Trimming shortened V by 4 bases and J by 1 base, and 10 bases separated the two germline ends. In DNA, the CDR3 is TGTGCCAGCAGCTCGGGACACGCGAACACTGAAGCTTTCTTT. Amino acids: CASSSGHANTEAFF.

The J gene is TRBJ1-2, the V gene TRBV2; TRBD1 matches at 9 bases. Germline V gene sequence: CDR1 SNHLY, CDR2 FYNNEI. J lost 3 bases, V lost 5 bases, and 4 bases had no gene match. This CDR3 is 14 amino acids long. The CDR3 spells CASSRRQGDYGYTF. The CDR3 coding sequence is TGTGCCAGCAGTAGGCGACAGGGGGACTATGGCTACACCTTC. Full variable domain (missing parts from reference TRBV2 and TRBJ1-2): EPEVTQTPSHQVTQMGQEVILRCVPISNHLYFYWYRQILGQKVEFLVSFYNNEISEKSEIFDDQFSVERPDGSNFTLKIRSTKLEDSAMYFCASSRRQGDYGYTFGSGTRLTVV.

In DNA, the CDR3 is TGTGCCTGCTATAAAGCAACTAATGAAAAACTGTTTTTT. It codes for CACYKATNEKLFF. The rearrangement joins TRBV30 to TRBJ1-4; D unresolved. The length of the CDR3 is 13 residues. V was clipped by 6 bases and J by 0 bases, with 8 bases between them. CDR1 GTSNPN and CDR2 SVGIG come from the germline V gene (reference sequence). The full variable domain, in which reference TRBV30 and TRBJ1-4 provide the parts outside the CDR3, is SQTIHQWPATLVQPVGSPLSLECTVEGTSNPNLYWYRQAAGRGLQLLFYSVGIGQISSEVPQNLSASRPQDRQFILSSKKLLLSDSGFYLCACYKATNEKLFFGSGTQLSVL.

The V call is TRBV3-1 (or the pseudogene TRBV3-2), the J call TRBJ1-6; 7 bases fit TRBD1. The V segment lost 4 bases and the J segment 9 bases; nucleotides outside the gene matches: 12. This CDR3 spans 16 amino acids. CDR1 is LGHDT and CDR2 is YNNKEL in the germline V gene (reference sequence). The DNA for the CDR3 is TGTGCCAGCAGCCCCCCGAATGCAGGGGGTGGTTCACCCCTCCACTTT. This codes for CASSPPNAGGGSPLHF.

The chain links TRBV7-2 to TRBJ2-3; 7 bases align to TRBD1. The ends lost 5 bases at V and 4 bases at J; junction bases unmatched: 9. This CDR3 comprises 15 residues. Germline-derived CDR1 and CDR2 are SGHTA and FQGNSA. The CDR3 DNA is TGTGCCAGCAGCCCCAGACAGGGATGGTCAGATACGCAGTATTTT. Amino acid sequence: CASSPRQGWSDTQYF.

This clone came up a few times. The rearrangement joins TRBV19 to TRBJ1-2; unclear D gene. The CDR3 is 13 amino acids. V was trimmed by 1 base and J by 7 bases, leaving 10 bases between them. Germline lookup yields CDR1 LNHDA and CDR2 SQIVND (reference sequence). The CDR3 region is CASSIGASRGYTF. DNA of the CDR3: TGTGCCAGTAGTATAGGGGCGTCTCGTGGCTACACCTTC.

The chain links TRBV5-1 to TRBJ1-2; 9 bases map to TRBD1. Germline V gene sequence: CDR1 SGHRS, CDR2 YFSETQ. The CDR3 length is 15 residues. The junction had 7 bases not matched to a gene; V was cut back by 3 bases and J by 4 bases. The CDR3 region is CASSWWTGVPYGYTF. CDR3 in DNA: TGCGCCAGCAGCTGGTGGACAGGGGTTCCCTATGGCTACACCTTC.

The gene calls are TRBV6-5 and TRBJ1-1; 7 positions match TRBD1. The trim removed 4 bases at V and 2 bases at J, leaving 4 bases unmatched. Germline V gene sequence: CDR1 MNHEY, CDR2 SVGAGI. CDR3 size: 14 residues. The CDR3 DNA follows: TGTGCCAGCAGTTGGGACAGATATAACACTGAAGCTTTCTTT. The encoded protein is CASSWDRYNTEAFF.

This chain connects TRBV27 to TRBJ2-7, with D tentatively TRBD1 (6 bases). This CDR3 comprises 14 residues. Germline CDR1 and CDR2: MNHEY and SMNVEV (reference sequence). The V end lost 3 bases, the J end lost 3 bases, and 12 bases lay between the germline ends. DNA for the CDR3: TGTGCCAGCAGTTTGAAAGGACAGCTCTACGAGCAGTACTTC. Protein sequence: CASSLKGQLYEQYF.

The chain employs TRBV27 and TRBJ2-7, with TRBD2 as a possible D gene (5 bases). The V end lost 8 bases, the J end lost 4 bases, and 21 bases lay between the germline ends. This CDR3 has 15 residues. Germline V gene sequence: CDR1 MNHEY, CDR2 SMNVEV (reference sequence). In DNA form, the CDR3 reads TGTGCCAGCTTCCAAAGCCTGGGAGATGATTACGAGCAGTACTTC. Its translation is CASFQSLGDDYEQYF.

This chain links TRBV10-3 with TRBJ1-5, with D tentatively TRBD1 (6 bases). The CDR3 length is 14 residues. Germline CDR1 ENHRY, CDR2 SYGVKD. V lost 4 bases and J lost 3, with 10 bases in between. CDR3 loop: CAISADSYNQPQHF. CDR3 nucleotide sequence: TGTGCCATCAGTGCGGACAGCTACAATCAGCCCCAGCATTTT.

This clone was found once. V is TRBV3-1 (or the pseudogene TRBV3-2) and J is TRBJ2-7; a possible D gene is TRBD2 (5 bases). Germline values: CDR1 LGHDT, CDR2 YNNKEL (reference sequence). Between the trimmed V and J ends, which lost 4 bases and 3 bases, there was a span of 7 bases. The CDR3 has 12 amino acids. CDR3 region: CASSRSGYEQYF. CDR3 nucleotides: TGTGCCAGCAGCCGGAGCGGCTACGAGCAGTACTTC.

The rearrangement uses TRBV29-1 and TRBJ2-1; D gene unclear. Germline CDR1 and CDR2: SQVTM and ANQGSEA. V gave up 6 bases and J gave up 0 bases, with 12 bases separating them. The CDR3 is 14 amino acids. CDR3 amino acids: CSVALPSSYNEQFF. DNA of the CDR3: TGCAGCGTGGCCCTGCCCTCCTCCTACAATGAGCAGTTCTTC.

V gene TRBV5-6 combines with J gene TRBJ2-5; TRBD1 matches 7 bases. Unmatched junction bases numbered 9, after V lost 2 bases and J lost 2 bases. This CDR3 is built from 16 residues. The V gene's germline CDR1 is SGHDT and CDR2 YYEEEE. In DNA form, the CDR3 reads TGTGCCAGCAGCTTTACAGGGGCACTCTCTCAAGAGACCCAGTACTTC. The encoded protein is CASSFTGALSQETQYF.

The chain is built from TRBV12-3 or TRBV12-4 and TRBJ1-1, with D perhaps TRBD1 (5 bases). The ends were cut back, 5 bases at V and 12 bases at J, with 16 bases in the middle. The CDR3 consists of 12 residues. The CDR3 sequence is CASSPRGSATFF. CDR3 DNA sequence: TGTGCCAGCAGTCCAAGGGGTTCGGCAACTTTCTTT.

CDR3 nucleotides: TGTGCCAGCAGCCGTACTCTCGGACTAGCGGGAGGGACCGGGGAGCTGTTTTTT. Translation gives CASSRTLGLAGGTGELFF. This chain uses TRBV5-8 with TRBJ2-2; TRBD2 matches 15 bases. The trim removed 4 bases at V and 5 bases at J, leaving 9 bases unmatched. Germline V CDR1 and CDR2: SGHTS, YDEGEE. CDR3 length equals 18 residues.

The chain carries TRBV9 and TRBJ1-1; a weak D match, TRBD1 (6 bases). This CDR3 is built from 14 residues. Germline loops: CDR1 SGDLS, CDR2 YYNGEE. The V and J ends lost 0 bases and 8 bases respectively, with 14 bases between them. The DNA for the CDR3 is TGTGCCAGCAGCGTAGAGGCGTGGGGGCCCGAAGCTTTCTTT. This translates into CASSVEAWGPEAFF.

CDR3 region: CASSGGSSYEQYF. CDR3 bases: TGTGCCAGTAGTGGTGGGAGCTCCTACGAGCAGTACTTC. The chain uses TRBV19 and TRBJ2-7; D may be TRBD2 (5 bases). Trimming took 5 bases from V and 0 from J, leaving 8 bases between them. The germline CDR1 and CDR2 sequences are LNHDA and SQIVND (reference sequence). The CDR3 is 13 amino acids.